The sample holds one count of the clone carrying this T cell receptor beta chain. The data belong to a study of sequential checkpoint blockade in melanoma. Indicated treatment: randomized to nivolumab then ipilimumab (arm A) or the reverse (arm B). Clones were sequenced by immunoSEQ multiplex PCR, and TCRdb holds only the in-frame ones, with some missing. This sample yields 15,000 to 20,000 clones, of which more than 85% are seen a single time; about 22% belongs to the top ten. Trimming cost V 3 bases and J 3 bases, with 9 bases left between them. The length of the CDR3 is 13 residues. CDR1 and CDR2 (germline): MDHEN, SYDVKM.

The source is a human donor with melanoma. This chain joins TRBV28 and TRBJ2-7; tentative D call: TRBD2 (6 bases). Sequencing was performed on CD8+ T cells sorted from blood (inferred from file names), taken from a patient given nivolumab and ipilimumab in sequence. CDR3 sequence: CASSFTGVYEQYF. The CDR3 bases are TGTGCCAGCAGTTTCACGGGAGTCTACGAGCAGTACTTC.